The clone carrying this T cell receptor (beta chain) was seen only a few times. What it binds is unknown. This record comes from a study of blood T cells in healthy people across ages. Overall study findings and caveats: Age showed a roughly linear inverse relationship with TCR beta diversity per million T cells.

Using a J-beta primer mix together with a sample-barcoded 5' primer, a second PCR was run for about 6 to 11 cycles. TCRdb re-derived calls from the 5' RACE reads in MiXCR, one entry per CDR3 protein. This table has about 640,000 distinct CDR3 sequences, approximately 50% appearing once. The sequence was collected from a man aged 60 to 75 in good health. The specimen sequenced was blood.

The CDR3 loop reads CATSRGKGTGYEQYF. The DNA of the CDR3 is TGTGCCACCAGCAGAGGAAAAGGGACGGGCTACGAGCAGTACTTC. V is TRBV15 and J is TRBJ2-7; perhaps D is TRBD1 or TRBD2 (5 bases each). Germline-derived CDR1 and CDR2 are LNHNV and YYDKDF (reference sequence). The CDR3 length is 15 residues. V lost 1 base and J lost 3, with 13 bases in between.